These 2 T cell receptor beta chains came from one sample sequenced in a study of T-cell reconstitution after alpha-beta-depleted transplantation in children. Unique molecular identifiers were used to barcode this TCRbeta library. TCRdb re-analysed the PCR reads in MiXCR, keeping a single row per CDR3 protein. The table lists about 600,000 distinct CDR3 sequences, about 21% of them singletons. Material: PBMCs, mostly from graft donor cells, obtained 360 days after TCRalphabeta/CD19-depleted stem cell transplant. These receptors originate from a boy in the first two years of life who had a stem cell transplant for acute myeloid leukemia, so the T cells may come from the graft donor.

This chain links TRBV5-6 with TRBJ2-7; 7 nucleotides match TRBD1. J gave up 6 bases and V 4 bases, and 13 bases lay outside the gene matches. The length of the CDR3 is 15 residues. The germline V gene has CDR1 SGHDT and CDR2 YYEEEE. The CDR3 is CASSQDRTPDGEQYV. CDR3 in DNA: TGTGCCAGCAGCCAGGACAGGACCCCCGATGGCGAGCAGTACGTC.

This chain uses TRBV2 with TRBJ2-1, with D perhaps matching TRBD1 (7 bases). In germline, CDR1 is SNHLY, CDR2 FYNNEI. This CDR3 contains 13 residues. Trimming removed 8 bases at V and 6 bases at J, with 14 bases between. This CDR3 reads CASGLTGVNEQFF. The CDR3 nucleotides read TGTGCCAGCGGACTAACAGGGGTCAATGAGCAGTTCTTC.